This T cell receptor beta chain was documented in a study of blood T cell repertoires in COVID-19 (TCRdb year 2020). At the level of the whole study: The collaborator samples originated in the United States, Italy and Spain and spanned the acute and convalescent phases of COVID-19. The material from the prospective study consisted of cDNA or gDNA derived from T cells, B-cell-depleted T cells, or PBMCs. Subjects who had been exposed to COVID-19, were actively infected with it, or had recovered from it provided the deeply sampled blood TCRbeta repertoires that made up the dataset. The repertoires were released in a freely available public database intended as a resource for research on the immune response to SARS-CoV-2. The samples were drawn from the first 160 participants of the ongoing ImmuneRACE study and from about 1,200 subjects provided by 6 global collaborators. Nearly every sample came with metadata listing a de-identified subject ID, COVID-19 status, age in years and sex. HLA class I and class II types, where available, came from metadata supplied by the sample provider rather than from assay-based typing. General conclusions and limits of the study: The quantity of clinical and demographic metadata differed by source and by participant and was supplied without curation.

Trimming takes 3 bases off V and 2 bases off J; junction bases not matched to a gene: 4. The germline V gene provides CDR1 MGHRA and CDR2 YSYEKL. The CDR3 runs 16 amino acids, cysteine and phenylalanine included. Only the CDR3 portion is preserved as DNA: 48 bases, with reading frame beginning at the first base. TCRbeta CDR3 regions were amplified from genomic DNA using the immunoSEQ Assay, a bias-controlled multiplex PCR. The paper's data handling went like this. The number of nucleated cells in each sample was estimated from the amplification of reference gene primers within the assay. To quantify the absolute abundance of each unique TCRbeta CDR3 rearrangement, sequence reads were collapsed and filtered. For each sample, productive Simpson clonality was calculated by taking the square root of Simpson's diversity index across productive rearrangements. TCRdb took this table from immuneACCESS and kept in-frame rearrangements with V and J called. Such tables lack part of the clones; where checked against another copy, unresolved V genes explain under half of the gap, and the rest is unexplained. The D gene and trimming were derived from the DNA, and the V and J assignments and clone size from that table. This sample lists roughly 53,000 clones; 75% to 80% were detected once. The leading ten clones occupy approximately 24% of the sample.

Whole blood was collected in K2EDTA tubes by collaborating institutions according to the institutions' own protocols. For TCRbeta analysis, collaborators shipped samples in one of three forms: frozen whole blood, isolated PBMCs, or DNA extracted from either of those sample types. This clone was recorded once. Its antigen remains unidentified. No much larger clone exists at a distance of one base, and base qualities are not known. This chain is built from TRBV4-1 and TRBJ2-1, with 10 bases in between that match TRBD2. Sequencing was performed on peripheral blood. This TCR derives from a man aged 50 or older with active or convalescent COVID-19. CDR3 reads: CASSHPLAGAYNEQFF. The nucleotides are TGCGCCAGCAGCCACCCCCTAGCGGGGGCCTACAATGAGCAGTTCTTC.